This TCR beta chain was documented in a study of blood T cell repertoires in COVID-19 (TCRdb year 2020). Concerning the study at large: Collaborator samples came from the United States, Italy and Spain and covered acute and convalescent phases of COVID-19. Samples came from the ongoing ImmuneRACE study (first 160 participants) plus 1,254 subjects from 6 global collaborators. A freely available public database, intended as a resource for researchers studying the immune response to SARS-CoV-2, is where the repertoires were released. Deeply sampled blood TCRbeta repertoires from subjects exposed to, actively infected with, or recovered from COVID-19 were included in the dataset. The material from the prospective study consisted of cDNA or gDNA derived from T cells, B-cell-depleted T cells, or PBMCs. Nearly every sample came with metadata listing a de-identified subject ID, COVID-19 status, age in years and sex. HLA class I and class II types, where available, came from metadata supplied by the sample provider rather than from assay-based typing.

Reading the germline V gene gives CDR1 MNHEY and CDR2 SVGAGI. From the cysteine up to the phenylalanine, the CDR3 has a length of 14 residues. Only the CDR3 DNA is retained, 42 bases long and in frame from the first base. Trimming removed 5 bases from V and 3 bases from J, leaving 11 bases between the germline ends. Whole blood was collected in K2EDTA tubes by collaborating institutions according to the institutions' own protocols. For TCRbeta analysis, collaborators shipped samples as frozen whole blood, isolated PBMCs, or DNA extracted from either of those sample types. TCRbeta CDR3 regions were amplified from genomic DNA by means of the immunoSEQ Assay, a bias-controlled multiplex PCR. Per the original workflow: The number of nucleated cells in each sample was estimated from the amplification of reference gene primers within the assay. Sequence reads were collapsed and filtered to measure the absolute abundance of every unique TCRbeta CDR3 rearrangement. For each sample, productive Simpson clonality was calculated as the square root of Simpson's diversity index across productive rearrangements. TCRdb's version of the immuneACCESS table is confined to in-frame rearrangements and falls short of the full clone set. An unresolved V gene accounts for under half of the shortfall where checked; the remainder is of unknown origin. Clone size and the V and J calls come from that table; the DNA yielded D and trimming. The sample contains approximately 140,000 clones, about four fifths of them found a single time. 2.2% of the sample lies in the top ten.

Notes on this clone: This receptor's antigen is unknown. The record has no base qualities; no much larger clone is one base away.

Findings and caveats that apply to the study as a whole: The quantity of clinical and demographic metadata differed by source and by participant and was supplied without curation.

Sequenced sample: peripheral blood. This clonotype was sampled from an older man with acute or convalescent COVID-19. In this chain, TRBV6-5 is recombined with TRBJ1-5; the D gene cannot be resolved reliably. The CDR3 sequence is CASSTGTVNQPQHF. The DNA is TGTGCCAGCAGTACCGGCACAGTCAATCAGCCCCAGCATTTT.